The clone carrying this T cell receptor beta chain has only a few counts. These data originate in a study of T cells in localized non-small cell lung cancer. Assay used: immunoSEQ multiplex PCR; TCRdb lists only in-frame clones, some missing. This sample has over 25,000 clones, with roughly 91% found just once. Germline V gene data show CDR1 as MGHRA and CDR2 as YSYEKL. The junction had 7 bases not matched to a gene; V was cut back by 4 bases and J by 8 bases. CDR3 length: 13 amino acids. The chain joins TRBV4-1 to TRBJ1-2, with 7 bases fitting TRBD1. The source of this sequence is a woman aged 35 to 69 with stage I lung adenocarcinoma. Sequencing was performed on peripheral blood, taken before any cancer treatment. CDR3: CASSPLGGGGYTF. DNA of the CDR3: TGCGCCAGCAGCCCGTTGGGAGGGGGCGGCTACACCTTC.